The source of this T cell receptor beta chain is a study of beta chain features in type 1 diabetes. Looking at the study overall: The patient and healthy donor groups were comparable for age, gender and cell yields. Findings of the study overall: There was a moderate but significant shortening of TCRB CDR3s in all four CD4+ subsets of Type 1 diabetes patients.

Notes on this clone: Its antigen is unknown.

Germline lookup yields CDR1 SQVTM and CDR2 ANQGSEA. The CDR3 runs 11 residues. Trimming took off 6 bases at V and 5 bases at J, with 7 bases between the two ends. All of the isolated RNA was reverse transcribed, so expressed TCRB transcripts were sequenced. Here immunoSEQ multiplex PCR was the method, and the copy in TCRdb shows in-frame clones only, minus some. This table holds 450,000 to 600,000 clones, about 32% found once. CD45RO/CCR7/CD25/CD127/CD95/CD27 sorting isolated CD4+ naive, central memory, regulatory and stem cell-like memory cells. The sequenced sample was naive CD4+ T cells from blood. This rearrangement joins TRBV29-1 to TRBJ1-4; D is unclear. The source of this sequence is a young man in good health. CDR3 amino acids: CSVRENEKLFF. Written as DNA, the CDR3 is TGCAGCGTCCGGGAGAATGAAAAACTGTTTTTT. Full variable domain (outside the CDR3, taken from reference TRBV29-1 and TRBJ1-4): SAVISQKPSRDICQRGTSLTIQCQVDSQVTMMFWYRQQPGQSLTLIATANQGSEATYESGFVIDKFPISRPNLTFSTLTVSNMSPEDSSIYLCSVRENEKLFFGSGTQLSVL.